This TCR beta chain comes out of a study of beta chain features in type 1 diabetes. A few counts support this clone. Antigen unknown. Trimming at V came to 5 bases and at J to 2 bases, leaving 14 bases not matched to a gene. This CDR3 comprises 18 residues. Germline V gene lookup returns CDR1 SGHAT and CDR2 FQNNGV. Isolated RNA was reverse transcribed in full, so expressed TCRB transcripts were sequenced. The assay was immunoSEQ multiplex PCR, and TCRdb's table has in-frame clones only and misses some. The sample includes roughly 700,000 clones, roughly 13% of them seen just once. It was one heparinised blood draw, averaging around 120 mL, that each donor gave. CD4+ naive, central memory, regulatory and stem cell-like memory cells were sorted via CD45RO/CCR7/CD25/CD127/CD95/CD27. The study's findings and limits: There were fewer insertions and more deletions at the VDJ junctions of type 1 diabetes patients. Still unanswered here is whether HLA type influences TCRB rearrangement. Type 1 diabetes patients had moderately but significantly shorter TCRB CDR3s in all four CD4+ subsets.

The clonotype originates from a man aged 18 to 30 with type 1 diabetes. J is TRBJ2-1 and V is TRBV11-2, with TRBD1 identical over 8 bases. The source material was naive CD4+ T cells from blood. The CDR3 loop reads CASSPYSGQGQTYNEQFF. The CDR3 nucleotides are TGTGCCAGCAGCCCTTACTCCGGACAGGGTCAAACCTACAATGAGCAGTTCTTC.